The clone carrying this T cell receptor beta chain occurred a few times. Its antigen is still unknown. The data belong to a study of memory CD4+ T cells and cytomegalovirus serostatus. General observations from the study: Suggested: most of the CMV-linked TCR signature lies in CD4+ memory cells.

V shed 4 bases and J shed 4 bases, with 14 bases lying between them. Germline loops: CDR1 SGHRS, CDR2 YFSETQ. The CDR3 runs to 14 residues. Under the authors' procedure: Out-of-frame sequences were removed, leaving about 2,300,000 distinct TCRbeta sequences. Libraries were prepared by immunoSEQ multiplex PCR; TCRdb keeps only in-frame clonotypes and omits some of them. That table supplies the V and J calls and clone size; D and trimming were determined from the DNA. The sample records some 60,000 clones, about 80% being singletons. The sort gate was single viable CD3+CD4+CD8-CD45RO+ cells for memory CD4+ T cells. CMV serostatus came from serum IgG against pp150, pp28, p38, p52. Positive selection with CD4 microbeads enriched total CD4+ T cells.

J is TRBJ1-1 and V is TRBV5-1, with D maybe TRBD1 (6 bases). This TCR derives from an adult in good health and CMV-seropositive. Sequenced input: memory CD4+ T cells from blood. The CDR3 DNA reads TGCGCCAGCAGCGAAAATACAGGGAGCACTGAAGCTTTCTTT. Amino acid sequence: CASSENTGSTEAFF.